This TCR beta chain derives from a study of identical twins. MiXCR, run by TCRdb on the 5' RACE reads, gives a single entry per CDR3 protein. The data show about 660,000 distinct CDR3 sequences, with 8.6% seen just once and 0.98% held by the top ten. Germline V gene sequence: CDR1 SGHRS, CDR2 YFSETQ. This CDR3 region has 14 residues. Between the trimmed V and J ends, which lost 5 bases and 4 bases, there was a span of 12 bases. This sample also appeared in a second study, on yellow fever vaccine responses in identical twins.

This receptor was obtained from a woman aged 18-29 years in good health. V and J are TRBV5-1 and TRBJ2-2, with D uncertain. The sample was PBMCs. The CDR3 loop is CASRTQELTGELFF. The CDR3, as DNA: TGCGCCAGCAGGACACAAGAACTCACCGGGGAGCTGTTTTTT.